A single sample is the source of the 3 T cell receptor beta chains below, sequenced in a study of CXCR3-negative and CXCR3-positive naive CD8 T cells. Study-wide findings and caveats: Hydrophobicity of TRB CDR3s was greater in CXCR3-positive naive cells than in CXCR3-negative naive cells.

Their cognate antigens are unknown. The authors made the TRB cDNA libraries by 5' RACE using UMI labels. Reanalyzing the 5' RACE reads, TCRdb keeps one entry per CDR3 protein, without DNA. Reported are nearly 90,000 distinct CDR3 sequences; the ten largest clones contain approximately 0.82%. Sequencing was done on a sample of naive CXCR3+ CD8+ T cells from blood. Subset: CD45RO-CCR7+CD27+CD95- naive CD8+ T cells expressing CXCR3 (TNR3+). These receptors were obtained from a human donor in good health. Some clones in this sample may be carry-over from other donors' samples.

CDR3 sequence reads: CATSDTGLGEQYF. The chain recombines TRBV24-1 with TRBJ2-7; TCRdb indicates TRBD1, and absent DNA this call remains unverified. Germline CDR1 is KGHDR and CDR2 is SFDVKD. This CDR3 comprises 13 residues.

This chain connects TRBV7-6 to TRBJ2-7. The CDR3 has 15 amino acids. Germline lookup yields CDR1 SGHVS and CDR2 FNYEAQ. CDR3 in amino acids: CASSLRLAGSYEQYF. The entire variable domain, with the rest obtained from reference TRBV7-6 and TRBJ2-7, is as follows: GAGVSQSPRYKVTKRGQDVALRCDPISGHVSLYWYRQALGQGPEFLTYFNYEAQQDKSGLPNDRFSAERPEGSISTLTIQRTEQRDSAMYRCASSLRLAGSYEQYFGPGTRLTVT.

The gene calls are TRBV2 and TRBJ2-1; lacking DNA, the TRBD2 call made by TCRdb goes unchecked. CDR3 length: 16 amino acids. Germline V gene data show CDR1 as SNHLY and CDR2 as FYNNEI. CDR3 residues: CASSETSGDNYNEQFF.